This is a list of T cell receptor beta chains from one sample in a study of T-cell reconstitution after alpha-beta-depleted transplantation in children. TCRdb redid the calling of the PCR reads with MiXCR, one entry per CDR3 protein. The sample consists of approximately 30,000 distinct CDR3 sequences, around 6.3% of them appearing once. This sample comprised PBMCs, mostly from graft donor cells, obtained 180 days after TCRalphabeta/CD19-depleted stem cell transplant. These receptors were obtained from a male patient aged 10 to 17 who had a stem cell transplant for acute myeloid leukemia, so the T cells may come from the graft donor. Both conserved end residues are part of each CDR3. D genes are given only for firm matches. Size is stated for part of the rows, as once, few or many counts, or as a class when the clone is expanded.

V: TRBV18; size: many; D: NA; J: TRBJ1-5; CDR3: CASSRREAQPQHF; DNA: TGTGCCAGCTCACGCAGGGAAGCCCAGCCCCAGCATTTT
V: TRBV20-1; size: medium-sized; D: TRBD2; J: TRBJ2-3; CDR3: CSSGTSGNTQYF; DNA: TGCAGTTCCGGGACTAGCGGCAATACGCAGTATTTT
V: TRBV9; size: many; D: TRBD2; J: TRBJ2-1; CDR3: CASSATSGSYNEQFF; DNA: TGTGCCAGCAGCGCCACTAGCGGCTCCTACAATGAGCAGTTCTTC
V: TRBV27; size: many; D: NA; J: TRBJ2-2; CDR3: CASSFYGGELFF; DNA: TGTGCCAGCAGTTTTTATGGGGGGGAGCTGTTTTTT
V: TRBV7-2; size: many; D: NA; J: TRBJ1-2; CDR3: CASSKNRVSNYGYTF; DNA: TGTGCCAGCAGCAAAAACAGGGTTAGCAACTATGGCTACACCTTC
V: TRBV5-4; size: many; D: NA; J: TRBJ1-5; CDR3: CASSLRGSNQPQHF; DNA: TGTGCCAGCAGCTTAAGGGGCAGCAATCAGCCCCAGCATTTT
V: TRBV28; size: many; D: TRBD2; J: TRBJ2-5; CDR3: CASSFQSLAGGPWGKETQYF; DNA: TGTGCCAGCAGTTTCCAATCACTAGCGGGAGGGCCTTGGGGGAAAGAGACCCAGTACTTC
V: TRBV27; size: many; D: NA; J: TRBJ2-2; CDR3: CASSLSALTNTGELFF; DNA: TGTGCCAGCTCTCTAAGCGCCCTTACGAACACCGGGGAGCTGTTTTTT
V: TRBV7-9; size: many; D: TRBD1; J: TRBJ1-1; CDR3: CASSPMGGGTVFTEAFF; DNA: TGTGCCAGCAGCCCCATGGGTGGTGGGACAGTTTTCACTGAAGCTTTCTTT
V: TRBV28; size: many; D: NA; J: TRBJ2-3; CDR3: CASSAELPLQLDTQYF; DNA: TGTGCCAGCAGCGCGGAGCTCCCCCTTCAATTGGATACGCAGTATTTT
V: TRBV10-2; size: NA; D: TRBD2; J: TRBJ2-6; CDR3: CASLGLAGGGGANVLTF; DNA: TGCGCCAGCTTGGGACTAGCGGGAGGTGGTGGGGCCAACGTCCTGACTTTC
V: TRBV12-3/TRBV12-4; size: many; D: NA; J: TRBJ1-1; CDR3: CASTTVGFNTEAFF; DNA: TGTGCCAGCACCACCGTCGGTTTCAACACTGAAGCTTTCTTT
V: TRBV25-1; size: many; D: NA; J: TRBJ2-5; CDR3: CASRAGRTQYF; DNA: TGTGCCAGTAGGGCGGGGAGGACCCAGTACTTC
V: TRBV20-1; size: many; D: NA; J: TRBJ2-1; CDR3: CSAPGLAGQFF; DNA: TGCAGTGCCCCTGGGCTAGCAGGGCAGTTCTTC
V: TRBV28; size: many; D: NA; J: TRBJ1-1; CDR3: CASTPGTLMNTEAFF; DNA: TGTGCCAGCACCCCGGGGACCTTGATGAACACTGAAGCTTTCTTT
V: TRBV19; size: once; D: TRBD1; J: TRBJ2-4; CDR3: CASSWTGAKNIQYF; DNA: TGTGCCAGTAGTTGGACAGGGGCCAAAAACATTCAGTACTTC
V: TRBV5-1; size: many; D: NA; J: TRBJ2-7; CDR3: CASSLLEGAVGLYEQYF; DNA: TGCGCCAGCAGCTTGTTGGAGGGCGCTGTGGGCCTCTACGAGCAGTACTTC
V: TRBV7-8; size: many; D: TRBD1; J: TRBJ2-2; CDR3: CASSTPGQGDTGELFF; DNA: TGTGCCAGCAGCACCCCCGGGCAGGGGGATACCGGGGAGCTGTTTTTT
V: TRBV20-1; size: many; D: TRBD1; J: TRBJ2-4; CDR3: CSARRDSVPKNIQYF; DNA: TGCAGTGCTAGACGGGACAGTGTGCCCAAAAACATTCAGTACTTC
V: TRBV7-6; size: many; D: TRBD2; J: TRBJ2-5; CDR3: CASSWTPGRAGGETQYF; DNA: TGTGCCAGCAGCTGGACGCCTGGGAGAGCGGGAGGAGAGACCCAGTACTTC
V: TRBV30; size: many; D: TRBD1; J: TRBJ2-6; CDR3: CAWNRDRVKGANVLTF; DNA: TGTGCCTGGAACCGGGACAGGGTAAAAGGGGCCAACGTCCTGACTTTC
V: TRBV5-4; size: many; D: NA; J: TRBJ1-1; CDR3: CASSVDQNTEAFF; DNA: TGTGCCAGCAGCGTGGACCAAAACACTGAAGCTTTCTTT
V: TRBV7-3; size: NA; D: TRBD2; J: TRBJ2-2; CDR3: CASSSYSGMGPGELFF; DNA: TGTGCCAGCAGTAGCTATAGCGGGATGGGGCCCGGGGAGCTGTTTTTT
V: TRBV7-2; size: many; D: NA; J: TRBJ2-3; CDR3: CASSLVVGTTDTQYF; DNA: TGTGCCAGCAGCTTAGTTGTGGGTACCACAGATACGCAGTATTTT
V: TRBV6-5; size: many; D: TRBD1; J: TRBJ1-5; CDR3: CASSSSGTGGNQPQHF; DNA: TGTGCCAGCAGTTCGTCCGGGACAGGGGGCAATCAGCCCCAGCATTTT
V: TRBV20-1; size: many; D: TRBD2; J: TRBJ2-3; CDR3: CSALARTPGLAFTDTQYF; DNA: TGCAGTGCTCTTGCCAGGACTCCGGGACTAGCGTTCACAGATACGCAGTATTTT
V: TRBV12-3/TRBV12-4; size: medium-sized; D: NA; J: TRBJ1-1; CDR3: CASSPIREGSNTEAFF; DNA: TGTGCCAGCAGCCCAATTAGGGAGGGCTCGAACACTGAAGCTTTCTTT
V: TRBV7-9; size: many; D: NA; J: TRBJ2-1; CDR3: CASSANRVRNEQFF; DNA: TGTGCCAGCAGCGCTAACAGGGTCAGGAATGAGCAGTTCTTC
V: TRBV28; size: many; D: TRBD1; J: TRBJ1-4; CDR3: CASSSPDRAEKLFF; DNA: TGTGCCAGCAGTTCTCCCGACAGGGCTGAAAAACTGTTTTTT
V: TRBV9; size: few; D: TRBD1; J: TRBJ2-1; CDR3: CASSLGQLYNEQFF; DNA: TGTGCCAGCAGCTTGGGACAGTTGTACAATGAGCAGTTCTTC
V: TRBV2; size: many; D: NA; J: TRBJ2-3; CDR3: CASSEAYGLSSTDTQYF; DNA: TGTGCCAGCAGTGAAGCATATGGACTTTCCTCAACAGATACGCAGTATTTT
V: TRBV2; size: many; D: TRBD2; J: TRBJ2-7; CDR3: CATSIPGLAGETGGYEQYF; DNA: TGTGCCACCTCAATCCCGGGACTAGCGGGAGAAACTGGCGGCTACGAGCAGTACTTC
V: TRBV20-1; size: many; D: NA; J: TRBJ2-6; CDR3: CSAKPGTGANVLTF; DNA: TGCAGTGCCAAACCCGGGACTGGGGCCAACGTCCTGACTTTC
V: TRBV6-1; size: many; D: TRBD2; J: TRBJ2-4; CDR3: CASRPRLAGGNIQYF; DNA: TGTGCCAGCAGACCCAGACTAGCGGGGGGCAACATTCAGTACTTC
V: TRBV7-2; size: many; D: NA; J: TRBJ2-1; CDR3: CASSLAPAGSVVEQFF; DNA: TGTGCCAGCAGCTTAGCGCCGGCAGGTTCGGTGGTTGAGCAGTTCTTC
V: TRBV15; size: many; D: TRBD1; J: TRBJ2-5; CDR3: CATSIPTGGLGTQYF; DNA: TGTGCCACCAGCATTCCGACAGGGGGTCTTGGTACCCAGTACTTC
V: TRBV6-1; size: many; D: TRBD1; J: TRBJ2-1; CDR3: CASSATGTGGYNEQFF; DNA: TGTGCCAGCAGTGCAACCGGGACAGGGGGCTACAATGAGCAGTTCTTC
V: TRBV12-3/TRBV12-4; size: many; D: TRBD2; J: TRBJ2-7; CDR3: CASSPAGSFYEQYF; DNA: TGTGCCAGCAGCCCAGCGGGGTCTTTCTACGAGCAGTACTTC
V: TRBV7-8; size: many; D: NA; J: TRBJ1-5; CDR3: CASSSDGEENQPQHF; DNA: TGTGCCAGCAGCAGCGACGGGGAGGAGAATCAGCCCCAGCATTTT
V: TRBV11-2; size: NA; D: NA; J: TRBJ2-7; CDR3: CASSLSSGNEQYF; DNA: TGTGCCAGCAGCTTAAGTTCAGGAAACGAGCAGTACTTC
V: TRBV29-1; size: many; D: NA; J: TRBJ1-1; CDR3: CSVEPQGSGTEAFF; DNA: TGCAGCGTTGAACCACAGGGTTCGGGCACTGAAGCTTTCTTT
V: TRBV20-1; size: many; D: NA; J: TRBJ2-4; CDR3: CSARGVQGSGAIQYF; DNA: TGCAGTGCTAGAGGGGTACAAGGGAGCGGCGCCATTCAGTACTTC
V: TRBV4-3; size: medium-sized; D: TRBD1; J: TRBJ1-1; CDR3: CASSQDPGGAEAFF; DNA: TGCGCCAGCAGCCAAGATCCAGGGGGTGCTGAAGCTTTCTTT
V: TRBV11-2; size: NA; D: NA; J: TRBJ2-1; CDR3: CASSLVFTVYNEQFF; DNA: TGTGCCAGCAGCTTAGTTTTCACGGTCTACAATGAGCAGTTCTTC
V: TRBV7-6; size: many; D: TRBD1; J: TRBJ1-2; CDR3: CASSPTGEWGFFYGYTF; DNA: TGTGCCAGCAGCCCAACAGGGGAATGGGGTTTTTTCTATGGCTACACCTTC
V: TRBV30; size: many; D: NA; J: TRBJ2-1; CDR3: CACLGGPQSHEQFF; DNA: TGTGCCTGCCTAGGAGGGCCCCAAAGTCATGAGCAGTTCTTC
V: TRBV20-1; size: many; D: TRBD2; J: TRBJ2-3; CDR3: CSASIGRAGDTQYF; DNA: TGCAGTGCCAGCATCGGGAGGGCGGGAGATACGCAGTATTTT
V: TRBV24-1; size: many; D: TRBD1; J: TRBJ1-2; CDR3: CATSDWDRGSYGYTF; DNA: TGTGCCACCAGTGATTGGGACAGGGGATCGTATGGCTACACCTTC
V: TRBV20-1; size: many; D: NA; J: TRBJ2-2; CDR3: CSARGDTGELFF; DNA: TGCAGTGCTAGGGGAGACACCGGGGAGCTGTTTTTT
V: TRBV4-3; size: many; D: NA; J: TRBJ1-4; CDR3: CASSQVRKDNEKLFF; DNA: TGCGCCAGCAGCCAAGTGCGGAAGGATAATGAAAAACTGTTTTTT
V: TRBV11-2; size: many; D: TRBD2; J: TRBJ2-3; CDR3: CASSLEVGGGQRGTQYF; DNA: TGTGCCAGCAGCTTAGAAGTCGGGGGGGGACAAAGAGGGACGCAGTATTTT
V: TRBV20-1; size: many; D: TRBD2; J: TRBJ2-1; CDR3: CSARGVLAGYDEQFF; DNA: TGCAGTGCTAGAGGGGTACTAGCGGGATATGATGAGCAGTTCTTC
V: TRBV28; size: many; D: NA; J: TRBJ1-5; CDR3: CASNRGYQPQHF; DNA: TGTGCCAGCAACCGAGGGTATCAGCCCCAGCATTTT
V: TRBV24-1; size: many; D: TRBD1; J: TRBJ2-5; CDR3: CATSDFRRGGGETQYF; DNA: TGTGCCACCAGTGATTTTCGTAGAGGGGGCGGAGAGACCCAGTACTTC